A selection of T cell receptor beta chains follows, all from one sample in a study of blood T cell repertoires in COVID-19. This table comes from immunoSEQ multiplex PCR, and its TCRdb copy is limited to in-frame clones, with some not included. This table holds more than 250,000 clones, about 83% found once. The sequencing input was peripheral blood. The receptors come from a woman in her forties or fifties with acute or convalescent COVID-19. CDR3s include the opening cysteine and the closing phenylalanine or tryptophan. The D gene is left open where the match is weak. The size field is filled for only some rows; it gives once, few, many or a size class.

clone size	J gene	V gene	D gene	CDR3 DNA	CDR3 protein
.	TRBJ2-2	TRBV29-1	.	TGCGGGGGGAGGGGGAACTCGAACACCGGGGAGCTGTTTTTT	CGGRGNSNTGELFF
.	TRBJ2-5	TRBV2	.	TGTGCCAGCAGCCGGGACATCCAAGAGACCCAGTACTTC	CASSRDIQETQYF
.	TRBJ2-5	TRBV27	.	TGTGCCAGCAGAAGGGGGGGAGAGACCCAGTACTTC	CASRRGGETQYF
once	TRBJ1-2	TRBV29-1	TRBD1	TGCAGCGCTCGACAGGGGAACTATGGCTACACCTTC	CSARQGNYGYTF
.	TRBJ2-3	TRBV10-3	.	TGTGCCATCAGTGACCCCACCCCATTCCCGGTCACAGATACGCAGTATTTT	CAISDPTPFPVTDTQYF
once	TRBJ1-1	TRBV4-3	.	TGCGCCAGCAGCCAAGGCGGAGAGAGCACTGAAGCTTTCTTT	CASSQGGESTEAFF
.	TRBJ1-1	TRBV7-2	.	TGTGCCAGCAGCTTTACACAGGGTGCCACTGAAGCTTTCTTT	CASSFTQGATEAFF
.	TRBJ2-3	TRBV5-4	TRBD2	TGTGCCAGCAGCTATCGACTAGCGGGAGGGCTGGATACGCAGTATTTT	CASSYRLAGGLDTQYF
.	TRBJ2-4	TRBV3-1/TRBV3-2	.	TGTGCCAGCAGCCCCGCGGGGCGAACTCTAGCCAAAAACATTCAGTACTTC	CASSPAGRTLAKNIQYF
.	TRBJ2-5	TRBV2	TRBD2	TGTGCCAGCAGTGAATCCCTAGCGGGGGGGCCTTGGGAGACCCAGTACTTC	CASSESLAGGPWETQYF
.	TRBJ2-2	TRBV27	TRBD1	TGTGCCAGCAGTCTTCACGGGACAGCTGGCGGGGAGCTGTTTTTT	CASSLHGTAGGELFF
.	TRBJ2-7	TRBV10-3	.	TGTGCCATCAAGGGGGCGGGAGGACGTGACGAGCAGTACTTC	CAIKGAGGRDEQYF
.	TRBJ2-1	TRBV19	TRBD2	TGTGCCAGTAGTAGGACTAGAGATGAGCAGTTCTTC	CASSRTRDEQFF
few	TRBJ1-5	TRBV7-2	TRBD1	TGTGCCAGCAGCTTCGACAGGGGGATGCCCCAGCATTTT	CASSFDRGMPQHF
.	TRBJ1-4	TRBV5-8	.	TGTGCCAGCAGCTACTCCGGGGGTGTAGACGAAAAACTGTTTTTT	CASSYSGGVDEKLFF
.	TRBJ2-5	TRBV7-9	.	TGTGCCAGCAGCTTGCCGAGCCAAGAGACCCAGTACTTC	CASSLPSQETQYF
.	TRBJ1-1	TRBV5-1	.	TGCGCCAGCAGCTTCCAAGGGCCCGGGGTGAATGCTGAAGCTTTCTTT	CASSFQGPGVNAEAFF
few	TRBJ1-1	TRBV3-1/TRBV3-2	TRBD1	TGTGCCAGCAGCCTACAGGGGATTAACACTGAAGCTTTCTTT	CASSLQGINTEAFF
.	TRBJ2-1	TRBV12-2	.	TGTGCAAGTCGCAACAGACCCATAGGAAAGAAGCAGTTCTTC	CASRNRPIGKKQFF
.	TRBJ1-3	TRBV2	.	TGTGCCAGCCACGAGTCGCAAAACACCATATATTTT	CASHESQNTIYF
few	TRBJ2-2	TRBV4-1	TRBD2	TGCGCCAGCAGCCAAGATGCGGGAGCGAACACCGGGGAGCTGTTTTTT	CASSQDAGANTGELFF
few	TRBJ1-5	TRBV21-1	.	TGTGCCAGCAGCAATGGGGGACAGGGGTATCAGCCCCAGCATTTT	CASSNGGQGYQPQHF
.	TRBJ1-1	TRBV3-1/TRBV3-2	TRBD1	TGTGCCAGCAGCCAGTCCGGGACAGGTAAGAACACTGAAGCTTTCTTT	CASSQSGTGKNTEAFF
.	TRBJ2-3	TRBV14	.	TGTGCCAGCAGCCGGCTTAGCGACACAGATACGCAGTATTTT	CASSRLSDTDTQYF
.	TRBJ1-5	TRBV30	.	TGTGCCTGGAGGAACTCAATAAATCAGCCCCAGCATTTT	CAWRNSINQPQHF
.	TRBJ1-2	TRBV7-2	.	TGTGCCAGCAGCTTAGTCGTACAGACCTATGGCTACACCTTC	CASSLVVQTYGYTF
once	TRBJ1-2	TRBV6-5	.	TGTGCCAGCAGTCCCGCCGGGGGGTACAACTATGGCTACACCTTC	CASSPAGGYNYGYTF
.	TRBJ2-6	TRBV5-4	.	TGTGCCAGCACCGATCCGAGAGTCTCTGGGGCCAACGTCCTGACTTTC	CASTDPRVSGANVLTF
.	TRBJ2-3	TRBV5-4	TRBD2	TGTGCCAGCACCCCGGGGGGGGGAGGGCCCGGTGGAGATACGCAGTATTTT	CASTPGGGGPGGDTQYF
.	TRBJ1-2	TRBV11-2	TRBD1	TGTGCCAGCAGCGCCGGACAGGGCGTTAACTATGGCTACACCTTC	CASSAGQGVNYGYTF
.	TRBJ2-1	TRBV27	.	TGTGCCAGCACGGGAGTCGATGAGCAGTTCTTC	CASTGVDEQFF
.	TRBJ1-3	TRBV12-3/TRBV12-4	.	TGTGCCAGCAGTTTAATGAGCGGGGACACCATATATTTT	CASSLMSGDTIYF
.	TRBJ1-3	TRBV14	.	TGTGCCAGCAGCCAAGATTGGAGGAACACCATATATTTT	CASSQDWRNTIYF
.	TRBJ2-2	TRBV5-4	.	TGTGCCAGCAGCTTCGCGGACACCTACACCGGGGAGCTGTTTTTT	CASSFADTYTGELFF
.	TRBJ1-5	TRBV2	.	TGTGCCAGCAGTGTCTCTTTCAATCAGCCCCAGCATTTT	CASSVSFNQPQHF
.	TRBJ2-2	TRBV5-6	.	TGTGCCAGCAGCCGACTAGTCTTGTCGGGTACCGGGGAGCTGTTTTTT	CASSRLVLSGTGELFF